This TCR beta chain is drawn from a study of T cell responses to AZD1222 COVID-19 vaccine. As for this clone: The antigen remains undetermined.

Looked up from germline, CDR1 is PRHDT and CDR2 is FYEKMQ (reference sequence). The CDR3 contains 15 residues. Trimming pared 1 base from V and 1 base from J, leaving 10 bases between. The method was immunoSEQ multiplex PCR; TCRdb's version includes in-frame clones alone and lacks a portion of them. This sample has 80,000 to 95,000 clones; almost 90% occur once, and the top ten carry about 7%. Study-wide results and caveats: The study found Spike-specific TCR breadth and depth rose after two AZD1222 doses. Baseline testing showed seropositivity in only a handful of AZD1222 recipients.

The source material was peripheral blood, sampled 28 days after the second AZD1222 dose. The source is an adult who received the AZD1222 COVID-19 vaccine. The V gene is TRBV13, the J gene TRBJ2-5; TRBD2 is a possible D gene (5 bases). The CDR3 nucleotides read TGTGCCAGCAGCTTAGTGGGAGCGTCCCAAGAGACCCAGTACTTC. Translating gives CASSLVGASQETQYF.